This T cell receptor (beta chain) stems from a study of T cells after yellow fever vaccination. There are many counts of this clonotype. CDR3 length: 15 amino acids. The V end lost 4 bases, the J end lost 0 bases, and 9 bases lay between the germline ends. In germline, CDR1 is MGHDK, CDR2 SYGVNS. 5'RACE template switching added a universal primer site and UMIs to TCR cDNA. Via MiXCR, TCRdb re-called the 5' RACE reads, giving one row per CDR3 protein. The sample yields some 550,000 distinct CDR3 sequences, roughly 21% seen once. Specimen: PBMCs, collected 15 days after the yellow fever booster vaccination. The clonotype comes from a man aged 30 to 39 who received the YFV17D yellow fever vaccine. The V call is TRBV25-1, the J call TRBJ2-2; a weak D match, TRBD2 (6 bases). Here the CDR3 reads CASSGRGSNTGELFF. As DNA, the CDR3 is TGTGCCAGCAGTGGGAGGGGCTCGAACACCGGGGAGCTGTTTTTT.